Following are 28 T cell receptor beta chains from one sample sequenced in a study of blood T cell repertoires in COVID-19. The protocol was immunoSEQ multiplex PCR, while the TCRdb copy is restricted to in-frame clones and leaves out a portion. Here the sample spans roughly 120,000 clones, more than 75% being singletons. What was sequenced was peripheral blood. The receptors here all came from a man in his 60s with COVID-19, enrolled during active disease.

The V gene is TRBV12-5, the J gene TRBJ2-1; 8 bases agree with TRBD1. The V gene end was trimmed by 4 bases and the J gene end by 7 bases; junction bases not matched to a gene: 6. The CDR3 runs 14 residues. Germline CDR1 and CDR2: LGHNT and FRNRAP. DNA for the CDR3: TGTGCTAGTGGTTCAGGACAGGGAGGTAATGAGCAGTTCTTC. This sequence encodes CASGSGQGGNEQFF.

The gene calls are TRBV10-2 and TRBJ2-6; D gene unclear. Germline loops: CDR1 WSHSY, CDR2 SAAADI. CDR3 length equals 15 residues. V shed 5 bases and J shed 0 bases, with 8 bases lying between them. As DNA, the CDR3 is TGCGCCAGCAGTTTCCCGGGCTCTGGGGCCAACGTCCTGACTTTC. Encoded protein: CASSFPGSGANVLTF.

This chain uses TRBV11-2 with TRBJ1-1; 8 bases are a match to TRBD1. V shed 5 bases and J 1 base; nucleotides not matched to a gene: 9. The CDR3 totals 16 residues. Germline-derived CDR1 and CDR2 are SGHAT and FQNNGV. The CDR3 sequence is CASSTGDGTGNTEAFF. Written as DNA, the CDR3 is TGTGCCAGCAGCACCGGGGATGGGACAGGGAACACTGAAGCTTTCTTT.

The chain employs TRBV29-1 and TRBJ2-1; TRBD2 matches at 8 bases. V lost 4 bases to trimming and J lost 0 bases; unmatched junction nucleotides: 8. Per the germline V gene, CDR1 is SQVTM and CDR2 is ANQGSEA. This CDR3 is built from 16 residues. CDR3 region: CSVAPQRGSSYNEQFF. The CDR3 DNA sequence: TGCAGCGTTGCCCCCCAGCGGGGGTCCTCCTACAATGAGCAGTTCTTC.

The chain carries TRBV28 and TRBJ2-7, with 14 nucleotides matching TRBD2. Trimming at V came to 6 bases and at J to 5 bases, leaving 6 bases not matched to a gene. The CDR3 has 15 amino acids. Germline V gene lookup returns CDR1 MDHEN and CDR2 SYDVKM. The CDR3 region is CASRYGTSGRDEQYF. CDR3 DNA: TGTGCCAGCAGGTACGGGACTAGCGGGAGAGACGAGCAGTACTTC.

V and J are TRBV27 and TRBJ2-5; TRBD2 matches 14 bases. V dropped 5 bases and J dropped 5; count of bases not matched to a gene: 4. Germline V gene lookup returns CDR1 MNHEY and CDR2 SMNVEV (reference sequence). This CDR3 spans 15 amino acids. DNA for the CDR3: TGTGCCAGCAGTACGGGACTAGCGGGAGTGGAGACCCAGTACTTC. The encoded protein is CASSTGLAGVETQYF.

This clone was observed a single time. The CDR3 nucleotides read TGTGCCACCAGTGATTTCGGGGACAATCAGCCCCAGCATTTT. Translated: CATSDFGDNQPQHF. The chain joins TRBV24-1 to TRBJ1-5, with unresolved D. V was pared by 1 base and J by 3 bases, with 6 bases between. CDR3 size: 14 residues. From germline, CDR1 is KGHDR and CDR2 SFDVKD.

The V gene is TRBV12-5, the J gene TRBJ1-1; D is undetermined. Deletions cut 2 bases from V and 1 base from J, with 8 bases between. From germline, CDR1 is LGHNT and CDR2 FRNRAP. This CDR3 region has 14 residues. Here the CDR3 reads CASGLNRGNTEAFF. The DNA of the CDR3 is TGTGCTAGTGGTTTGAATCGAGGGAACACTGAAGCTTTCTTT.

The chain recombines TRBV7-9 with TRBJ2-2; 7 nucleotides line up with TRBD1. V was pared by 4 bases and J by 2 bases, with 10 bases of the junction left unmatched. The length of the CDR3 is 17 residues. Per the germline V gene, CDR1 is SEHNR and CDR2 is FQNEAQ (reference sequence). DNA for the CDR3: TGTGCCAGCAGCTCAACTGCCGGGACAGTAAACACCGGGGAGCTGTTTTTT. It encodes CASSSTAGTVNTGELFF.

This clone was seen once. This rearrangement joins TRBV9 to TRBJ2-3; tentatively, D is TRBD2 (5 bases). V dropped 4 bases and J dropped 7 bases, with 16 bases sitting between them. The CDR3 consists of 14 residues. Germline V gene lookup returns CDR1 SGDLS and CDR2 YYNGEE. The CDR3 loop reads CASSYRLGGYTQYF. The CDR3 nucleotides read TGTGCCAGCAGCTACCGGTTAGGCGGGTATACGCAGTATTTT.

The chain uses TRBV7-2 and TRBJ2-1, with 14 bases matching TRBD2. V shed 5 bases, J shed 6 bases, and the junction held 3 bases outside the gene matches. Germline V gives CDR1 SGHTA, CDR2 FQGNSA. The CDR3 has 15 amino acids. The CDR3 protein is CASSLGTSGSNEQFF. The CDR3 DNA reads as TGTGCCAGCAGCCTGGGGACTAGCGGGAGCAATGAGCAGTTCTTC. The full variable domain, with the rest looked up from reference TRBV7-2 and TRBJ2-1, is GAGVSQSPSNKVTEKGKDVELRCDPISGHTALYWYRQSLGQGLEFLIYFQGNSAPDKSGLPSDRFSAERTGGSVSTLTIQRTQQEDSAVYLCASSLGTSGSNEQFFGPGTRLTVL.

The chain recombines TRBV21-1 with TRBJ2-2; the table gives TRBD1 as D, unverified against the DNA. TRBV21-1 is a pseudogene locus. The CDR3 contains 15 residues. The CDR3 is CASNGQGINTGELFF. The CDR3 DNA reads TGTGCCAGCAACGGGCAGGGGATAAACACCGGGGAGCTGTTTTTT.

The chain recombines TRBV5-1 with TRBJ2-7; D possibly corresponds to TRBD1 (5 bases). The CDR3 length is 14 residues. The V end was cut by 0 bases, the J end by 3 bases, with 10 bases between. Per germline, CDR1 SGHRS and CDR2 YFSETQ. The CDR3 region has the DNA TGCGCCAGCAGCTTGGCCCCAGGGATCTACGAGCAGTACTTC. Encoded protein: CASSLAPGIYEQYF.

V usage is TRBV2 and J usage is TRBJ1-4, with TRBD1 matching 7 bases. Germline V CDR1 and CDR2: SNHLY, FYNNEI. V dropped 4 bases and J dropped 6; count of bases not matched to a gene: 8. CDR3 length: 15 residues. In DNA, the CDR3 is TGTGCCAGCAGTGTTTCAGGGGGTCAGGATGAAAAACTGTTTTTT. It translates to CASSVSGGQDEKLFF. Together with reference TRBV2 and TRBJ1-4, the CDR3 gives the full variable domain: EPEVTQTPSHQVTQMGQEVILRCVPISNHLYFYWYRQILGQKVEFLVSFYNNEISEKSEIFDDQFSVERPDGSNFTLKIRSTKLEDSAMYFCASSVSGGQDEKLFFGSGTQLSVL.

V usage is TRBV4-2 and J usage is TRBJ2-1, with unresolved D. Trimming cost V 0 bases and J 4 bases, with 7 bases left between them. Germline V gene sequence: CDR1 LGHNA, CDR2 YNFKEQ. This CDR3 has 14 amino acids. DNA for the CDR3: TGTGCCAGCAGCCAAGATGTCAGATACAATGAGCAGTTCTTC. Amino acids: CASSQDVRYNEQFF.

This clone has just one count. The chain employs TRBV3-1 (or the pseudogene TRBV3-2) and TRBJ2-1, with 11 bases identical to TRBD2. The germline CDR1 and CDR2 sequences are LGHDT and YNNKEL (reference sequence). Trimming removed 5 bases from V and 6 bases from J; junction bases left unmatched: 9. This CDR3 contains 16 residues. The CDR3 is CASSSGLAESANEQFF. CDR3 nucleotide sequence: TGTGCCAGCAGCTCGGGACTAGCGGAGTCAGCCAATGAGCAGTTCTTC.

This clone was detected a few times. This sequence joins TRBV2 and TRBJ1-4; D ambiguous. The ends were cut back, 4 bases at V and 5 bases at J, with 8 bases in the middle. Germline V CDR1 and CDR2: SNHLY, FYNNEI. The CDR3 totals 13 residues. The CDR3 is CASSAEWNEKLFF. CDR3 nucleotides: TGTGCCAGCAGTGCAGAATGGAATGAAAAACTGTTTTTT.

The V gene is TRBV5-4, the J gene TRBJ2-2, with TRBD2 matching over 8 bases. The CDR3 has 16 residues. Unmatched junction bases numbered 5, after V lost 4 bases and J lost 0 bases. CDR1 is SGHNT, CDR2 YYREEE, per germline (reference sequence). CDR3 sequence reads: CASSAELAANTGELFF. The CDR3 nucleotides read TGTGCCAGCAGCGCGGAACTAGCGGCGAACACCGGGGAGCTGTTTTTT.

There are a few counts of this clone. The genes are TRBV2 and TRBJ1-4; 7 bases match TRBD1. The ends lost 7 bases at V and 8 bases at J; junction bases unmatched: 10. Germline V CDR1 and CDR2: SNHLY, FYNNEI. The CDR3 totals 14 residues. Here the CDR3 reads CASKLTGQREKLFF. The CDR3 bases are TGTGCCAGCAAATTGACAGGGCAGAGGGAAAAACTGTTTTTT.

CDR3 DNA sequence: TGTGCCAGCAGCTCCGGGACTAGCTGGAATGAGCAGTTCTTC. Its translation: CASSSGTSWNEQFF. The gene calls are TRBV11-1 and TRBJ2-1; 9 nucleotides line up with TRBD2. The CDR3 spans 14 residues. Germline loops: CDR1 SGHAT, CDR2 FQDESV (reference sequence). V was clipped by 4 bases and J by 7 bases; unmatched bases: 5.

This chain joins TRBV6-2 or TRBV6-3 and TRBJ2-7; TRBD1 matches 8 bases. The CDR3 runs to 16 residues. Germline V gene lookup returns CDR1 MNHEY and CDR2 SVGEGT. The V gene end was trimmed by 5 bases and the J gene end by 0 bases; junction bases not matched to a gene: 9. CDR3 coding DNA: TGTGCCAGCAGTCCGTTCGGACAGGGAAGCTCCTACGAGCAGTACTTC. The encoded protein is CASSPFGQGSSYEQYF.

The rearrangement joins TRBV7-3 to TRBJ1-2; 7 bases agree with TRBD1. The junction had 2 bases not matched to a gene; V was cut back by 4 bases and J by 3 bases. The CDR3 contains 13 residues. Germline lookup yields CDR1 SGHTA and CDR2 FQGTGA. This CDR3 reads CASSYGTDYGYTF. Here the CDR3 DNA reads TGTGCCAGCAGCTACGGGACAGACTATGGCTACACCTTC.

The chain combines TRBV18 with TRBJ1-1; tentatively, D is TRBD1 (6 bases). Trimming cost V 3 bases and J 1 base, with 12 bases left between them. This CDR3 spans 15 amino acids. Germline CDR1 reads KGHSH; CDR2 reads LQKENI. The CDR3 loop reads CASSPYEGENTEAFF. The CDR3 coding sequence is TGTGCCAGCTCACCCTACGAGGGGGAGAACACTGAAGCTTTCTTT. The variable domain in full, completed from reference TRBV18 and TRBJ1-1, reads NAGVMQNPRHLVRRRGQEARLRCSPMKGHSHVYWYRQLPEEGLKFMVYLQKENIIDESGMPKERFSAEFPKEGPSILRIQQVVRGDSAAYFCASSPYEGENTEAFFGQGTRLTVV.

The chain's CDR3 is CASTQNRDNEQFF. CDR3 sequence (DNA): TGTGCCAGCACCCAAAACCGCGACAATGAGCAGTTCTTC. The genes are TRBV6-4 and TRBJ2-1; no firm D call. The germline V and J ends were trimmed by 7 bases and 5 bases, with 12 bases remaining between them. Germline V gene lookup returns CDR1 MRHNA and CDR2 SNTAGT. This CDR3 has 13 residues.

The J gene is TRBJ2-7, the V gene TRBV4-1, with D possibly matching TRBD1 (5 bases). This CDR3 comprises 12 residues. With 9 bases removed from V and 3 bases from J, the gap between germline ends came to 12 bases. Germline V gene data show CDR1 as MGHRA and CDR2 as YSYEKL. In nucleotides, the CDR3 is TGCGCCAGTAAAGGACAACACTACGAGCAGTACTTC. Its protein product is CASKGQHYEQYF.

This chain uses TRBV28 with TRBJ2-7, with D perhaps matching TRBD1 (6 bases). V shed 4 bases and J shed 6 bases, with 10 bases lying between them. The germline CDR1 and CDR2 sequences are MDHEN and SYDVKM. This CDR3 has 12 amino acids. CDR3 DNA: TGTGCCAGCAGTTCCCCACAGGGCGAGCAGTACTTC. Translated, it gives CASSSPQGEQYF. The full variable domain, in which reference TRBV28 and TRBJ2-7 provide the parts outside the CDR3, is DVKVTQSSRYLVKRTGEKVFLECVQDMDHENMFWYRQDPGLGLRLIYFSYDVKMKEKGDIPEGYSVSREKKERFSLILESASTNQTSMYLCASSSPQGEQYFGPGTRLTVT.

This chain links TRBV2 with TRBJ2-5, with 7 nucleotides matching TRBD2. The CDR3 consists of 18 residues. The germline V gene has CDR1 SNHLY and CDR2 FYNNEI. Trimming at V came to 6 bases and at J to 3 bases, leaving 19 bases not matched to a gene. CDR3 sequence reads: CASSPTDGRASGKETQYF. The CDR3 coding sequence is TGTGCCAGCAGCCCGACCGACGGACGGGCTAGCGGTAAAGAGACCCAGTACTTC.

The chain combines TRBV7-2 with TRBJ1-5, with D possibly matching TRBD1 (5 bases). CDR1 is SGHTA and CDR2 is FQGNSA in the germline V gene. The CDR3 consists of 15 residues. The V end was cut by 1 base, the J end by 2 bases, with 9 bases between. DNA for the CDR3: TGTGCCAGCAGCTTAGGGAGGGGCGGCAATCAGCCCCAGCATTTT. Its translation: CASSLGRGGNQPQHF.